Each of the 5 T cell receptor beta chains below was sequenced from the same sample in a study of monozygotic twins with inflammatory bowel disease. Reanalyzing the 5' RACE reads, TCRdb keeps one entry per CDR3 protein, without DNA. Its table records 400,000 to 500,000 distinct CDR3 sequences. Sequencing used blood. The receptors originated from a human donor with ulcerative colitis or Crohn's disease, or a healthy co-twin of an affected twin (not recorded which).

V gene TRBV7-3 combines with J gene TRBJ2-1; TCRdb indicates TRBD1, and absent DNA this call remains unverified. The CDR3 has 15 amino acids. From germline, CDR1 is SGHTA and CDR2 FQGTGA. The CDR3 here is CASSLTWVGDNEQFF.

The chain has TRBV5-1 and TRBJ2-6; the TCRdb call, TRBD1, lacks DNA for checking. The CDR3 spans 17 residues. Germline assignment: CDR1 SGHRS and CDR2 YFSETQ. CDR3: CASSSGQTGSGANVLTF.

This chain joins TRBV20-1 and TRBJ2-7; checking the TCRdb D call of TRBD2 is not possible without DNA. There are 12 residues in the CDR3. CDR1 is DFQATT, CDR2 SNEGSKA, per germline (reference sequence). CDR3 in amino acids: CSASLAGFEQYF.

The gene calls are TRBV4-2 and TRBJ2-7. This CDR3 region has 13 residues. The germline gives CDR1 LGHNA, CDR2 YNFKEQ. The CDR3 spells CASNPGGSYEQYF.

The chain joins TRBV20-1 to TRBJ2-1; TCRdb designates TRBD1, a call that cannot be tested without DNA. Germline V gives CDR1 DFQATT, CDR2 SNEGSKA (reference sequence). This CDR3 has 16 amino acids. CDR3 amino acids: CSARDLRGQGYNEQFF.